The 22 T cell receptor beta chains reported below all come from one sample, sequenced in a study of T cell responses to AZD1222 COVID-19 vaccine. The method was immunoSEQ multiplex PCR; TCRdb's version includes in-frame clones alone and lacks a portion of them. The sample contains 140,000 or so clones, roughly nine tenths of which appear only once. Material: peripheral blood, obtained on day 0 of AZD1222 vaccination. These receptors all stem from an adult in good health.

This sequence joins TRBV2 and TRBJ2-7; 9 positions match TRBD1. Germline lookup yields CDR1 SNHLY and CDR2 FYNNEI. Trimming at V came to 3 bases and at J to 6 bases, leaving 9 bases not matched to a gene. The CDR3 length is 15 residues. CDR3 nucleotides: TGTGCCAGCAGTGAGCCCGGGACAGGGATCGGCGAGCAGTACTTC. It yields the protein CASSEPGTGIGEQYF.

V gene TRBV5-6 combines with J gene TRBJ1-5, with 7 bases that match TRBD1. The CDR3 is made up of 14 amino acids. CDR1 is SGHDT, CDR2 YYEEEE, per germline. V lost 4 bases, J lost 3 bases, and 4 bases stayed unmatched. The CDR3 region is CASSLGGLNQPQHF. In nucleotides, the CDR3 is TGTGCCAGCAGCCTAGGGGGCCTCAATCAGCCCCAGCATTTT.

V usage is TRBV6-6 and J usage is TRBJ2-7, with no clear D. Germline CDR1 reads MNHNY; CDR2 reads SVGAGI (reference sequence). The CDR3 loop spans 13 amino acids. Deletions cut 5 bases from V and 2 bases from J, with 10 bases between. The CDR3 DNA follows: TGTGCCAGCAGTCCTTCCGACCCCTACGAGCAGTACTTC. Translated, it gives CASSPSDPYEQYF.

The chain is built from TRBV6-5 and TRBJ2-7; 10 bases line up with TRBD1. V was pared by 4 bases and J by 0 bases, with 6 bases of the junction left unmatched. The CDR3 length is 16 residues. From germline, CDR1 is MNHEY and CDR2 SVGAGI. As DNA, the CDR3 is TGTGCCAGCAGTTTCCGGGGACAGGGGTACTCCTACGAGCAGTACTTC. Amino acids: CASSFRGQGYSYEQYF.

The chain combines TRBV2 with TRBJ2-2, with D tentatively TRBD1 (5 bases). From germline, CDR1 is SNHLY and CDR2 FYNNEI. The CDR3 has 16 amino acids. Trimming removed 3 bases from V and 1 base from J, with 12 bases in between. The CDR3 DNA follows: TGTGCCAGCAGTGAGATGGCGGACATGAACACCGGGGAGCTGTTTTTT. Translated, it gives CASSEMADMNTGELFF.

This clone came up once. This rearrangement joins TRBV28 to TRBJ1-2; D uncertain. This CDR3 contains 14 residues. Germline loops: CDR1 MDHEN, CDR2 SYDVKM. The V end lost 2 bases, the J end lost 1 base, and 8 bases lay between the germline ends. The CDR3 here is CASSLNGNNYGYTF. DNA for the CDR3: TGTGCCAGCAGTTTAAACGGGAATAACTATGGCTACACCTTC.

J is TRBJ1-2 and V is TRBV13; possible D gene TRBD1, 5 bases. Trimming took 0 bases from V and 8 from J, leaving 13 bases between them. The V gene's germline CDR1 is PRHDT and CDR2 FYEKMQ (reference sequence). This CDR3 comprises 14 residues. Here the CDR3 reads CASSLGAGTEGYTF. The DNA of the CDR3 is TGTGCCAGCAGCTTAGGCGCAGGGACGGAGGGCTACACCTTC. Filled out from reference TRBV13 and TRBJ1-2, the complete variable domain reads AAGVIQSPRHLIKEKRETATLKCYPIPRHDTVYWYQQGPGQDPQFLISFYEKMQSDKGSIPDRFSAQQFSDYHSELNMSSLELGDSALYFCASSLGAGTEGYTFGSGTRLTVV.

The count of this clone is one. The chain uses TRBV7-2 and TRBJ2-5, with 9 bases that match TRBD2. The CDR3 consists of 15 residues. Per germline, CDR1 SGHTA and CDR2 FQGNSA. The trim removed 2 bases at V and 5 bases at J, leaving 6 bases unmatched. Here the CDR3 DNA reads TGTGCCAGCAGCTTAAGATTTAGCGGGAGTGAGACCCAGTACTTC. As protein: CASSLRFSGSETQYF.

The chain has TRBV7-9 and TRBJ2-5; maybe TRBD2 (5 bases). Germline CDR1 and CDR2: SEHNR and FQNEAQ (reference sequence). The germline V and J ends were trimmed by 4 bases and 4 bases, with 16 bases remaining between them. The CDR3 is 15 amino acids. The CDR3 reads CASSSRVGAIETQYF. The CDR3, as DNA: TGTGCCAGCAGCTCGAGGGTTGGCGCGATAGAGACCCAGTACTTC. The variable domain in full, completed from reference TRBV7-9 and TRBJ2-5, reads DTGVSQNPRHKITKRGQNVTFRCDPISEHNRLYWYRQTLGQGPEFLTYFQNEAQLEKSRLLSDRFSAERPKGSFSTLEIQRTEQGDSAMYLCASSSRVGAIETQYFGPGTRLLVL.

The J gene is TRBJ2-3, the V gene TRBV5-1; either TRBD1 or TRBD2 may fit D (5 bases each). Deletions cut 2 bases from V and 2 bases from J, with 12 bases between. Germline V gene lookup returns CDR1 SGHRS and CDR2 YFSETQ. CDR3 size: 15 residues. The CDR3 reads CASSLGDGYTDTQYF. CDR3 bases: TGCGCCAGCAGCTTAGGGGACGGGTACACAGATACGCAGTATTTT.

The gene calls are TRBV4-1 and TRBJ2-7; a weak D match, TRBD1 (5 bases). CDR1 is MGHRA and CDR2 is YSYEKL in the germline V gene. CDR3 length: 13 residues. Trimming left V 0 bases short and J 3 bases short, with 6 bases between. In DNA form, the CDR3 reads TGCGCCAGCAGCCAAGATCAGGGCTACGAGCAGTACTTC. Its translation is CASSQDQGYEQYF.

The chain is built from TRBV2 and TRBJ1-2, with 7 bases aligning to TRBD1. The CDR3 is made up of 15 amino acids. Germline-derived CDR1 and CDR2 are SNHLY and FYNNEI. The J segment lost 2 bases and the V segment lost 7 bases, leaving 10 bases of the junction unmatched. The CDR3 region has the DNA TGTGCCAGCACGGACAGGAGGCTAAGAAACTATGGCTACACCTTC. Protein sequence: CASTDRRLRNYGYTF.

The genes are TRBV19 and TRBJ2-2, with 7 bases aligning to TRBD1. Germline trimming cut 3 bases from V and 6 bases from J; bases unmatched to any gene: 7. Germline CDR1 and CDR2: LNHDA and SQIVND (reference sequence). The CDR3 consists of 15 residues. CDR3 residues: CASSMQGVLAGELFF. The CDR3 nucleotides are TGTGCCAGTAGTATGCAGGGGGTATTAGCCGGGGAGCTGTTTTTT.

In this sample, this clone turned up once. V usage is TRBV15 and J usage is TRBJ2-7; D remains unclear. V shed 1 base and J shed 5 bases, with 9 bases lying between them. Germline V gene lookup returns CDR1 LNHNV and CDR2 YYDKDF (reference sequence). CDR3 length equals 13 residues. The CDR3 protein is CATSRVPGHEQYF. The CDR3 nucleotides are TGTGCCACCAGCAGAGTTCCGGGCCACGAGCAGTACTTC.

V is TRBV7-9 and J is TRBJ2-2; D not certain. Deletions cut 5 bases from V and 2 bases from J, with 12 bases between. Germline CDR1 reads SEHNR; CDR2 reads FQNEAQ (reference sequence). The CDR3 covers 15 residues. CDR3 protein: CASSPTELNTGELFF. CDR3 sequence (DNA): TGTGCCAGCAGCCCTACAGAGCTAAACACCGGGGAGCTGTTTTTT.

This clone is a singleton in its sample. The CDR3 protein is CASRTGEGDTEAFF. CDR3 in DNA: TGTGCCAGCAGGACGGGGGAAGGTGACACTGAAGCTTTCTTT. The chain recombines TRBV27 with TRBJ1-1; D might be TRBD1 (5 bases). The V and J ends lost 6 bases and 3 bases respectively, with 14 bases between them. The CDR3 runs 14 residues. Germline-derived CDR1 and CDR2 are MNHEY and SMNVEV (reference sequence).

This chain joins TRBV5-4 and TRBJ2-3; TRBD1 is a possible D gene (6 bases). V lost 5 bases and J lost 0, with 16 bases in between. CDR1 and CDR2 from the germline V gene are SGHNT and YYREEE (reference sequence). There are 16 residues in the CDR3. Here the CDR3 reads CASSPGTQSSTDTQYF. DNA for the CDR3: TGTGCCAGCAGTCCCGGGACACAATCTAGCACAGATACGCAGTATTTT.

The chain is built from TRBV5-1 and TRBJ1-1; D might be TRBD1 (5 bases). Germline V gene sequence: CDR1 SGHRS, CDR2 YFSETQ. CDR3 size: 18 residues. Trimming removed 1 base at V and 4 bases at J, with 23 bases between. The CDR3 DNA is TGCGCCAGCAGCTTGCGCGGGCAGGGTATGGAGGTGGGCACTGAAGCTTTCTTT. Amino acids: CASSLRGQGMEVGTEAFF.

The chain recombines TRBV7-8 with TRBJ1-6; D is uncertain. Germline V gene lookup returns CDR1 SGHVS and CDR2 FQNEAQ. The CDR3 length is 12 residues. With 2 bases removed from V and 13 bases from J, the gap between germline ends came to 9 bases. The CDR3 DNA reads as TGTGCCAGCAGCTTAAGCCCGGGGCCCCTCCACTTT. Its protein is CASSLSPGPLHF.

This rearrangement joins TRBV19 to TRBJ1-1; D unresolved. V was cut by 2 bases and J by 6 bases, with 13 bases left in between. The germline V gene encodes CDR1 LNHDA and CDR2 SQIVND (reference sequence). The CDR3 sequence is 14 residues long. CDR3 coding DNA: TGTGCCAGTAGTATATCGGGCGTAGAGGCTGAAGCTTTCTTT. Protein sequence: CASSISGVEAEAFF.

The V and J genes are TRBV7-9 and TRBJ1-5; D is unresolved. Germline assignment: CDR1 SEHNR and CDR2 FQNEAQ (reference sequence). This CDR3 spans 16 amino acids. The V end was cut by 5 bases, the J end by 0 bases, with 14 bases between. CDR3 sequence reads: CASSAKAEGSNQPQHF. The CDR3, as DNA: TGTGCCAGCAGCGCGAAGGCAGAAGGTAGCAATCAGCCCCAGCATTTT.

The CDR3 loop is CASSISRVTTGELFF. DNA of the CDR3: TGTGCCAGTAGTATATCCAGGGTGACCACCGGGGAGCTGTTTTTT. The V gene is TRBV19, the J gene TRBJ2-2, with D tentatively TRBD1 (5 bases). V was pared by 2 bases and J by 4 bases, with 11 bases between. Germline CDR1 reads LNHDA; CDR2 reads SQIVND (reference sequence). The CDR3 contains 15 residues.